A single sample is the source of the 8 T cell receptor beta chains below, sequenced in a study of blood T cell repertoires in COVID-19. Method: immunoSEQ multiplex PCR; TCRdb's copy keeps in-frame clones and lacks some. The sample records about 65,000 clones, 90% to 95% being singletons. Sequencing was performed on peripheral blood. The source is a man aged 65 to 85 with active COVID-19.

This chain connects TRBV4-2 to TRBJ1-1, with 7 bases identical to TRBD1. The V gene's germline CDR1 is LGHNA and CDR2 YNFKEQ. The length of the CDR3 is 13 residues. Germline trimming cut 5 bases from V and 7 bases from J; bases unmatched to any gene: 7. Here the CDR3 reads CASSTLTGDEAFF. CDR3 in DNA: TGTGCCAGCAGCACCCTTACAGGGGATGAAGCTTTCTTT.

This chain links TRBV6-2 or TRBV6-3 with TRBJ2-2; 12 positions match TRBD1. CDR3 length: 17 amino acids. Trimming removed 4 bases from V and 6 bases from J; junction bases left unmatched: 9. From germline, CDR1 is MNHEY and CDR2 SVGEGT. The CDR3 sequence is CASSSTSGTGGSGELFF. In nucleotides, the CDR3 is TGTGCCAGCAGTTCGACTTCCGGGACAGGGGGCTCCGGGGAGCTGTTTTTT.

The rearrangement uses TRBV9 and TRBJ1-1; TRBD1 is a possible D gene (5 bases). V lost 4 bases and J 1 base, leaving 14 bases between the germline ends. The CDR3 is 15 residues long. Per germline, CDR1 SGDLS and CDR2 YYNGEE. The CDR3 sequence is CASSPSGGANTEAFF. The DNA of the CDR3 is TGTGCCAGCAGCCCATCGGGAGGGGCGAACACTGAAGCTTTCTTT. The variable domain in full, completed from reference TRBV9 and TRBJ1-1, reads DSGVTQTPKHLITATGQRVTLRCSPRSGDLSVYWYQQSLDQGLQFLIQYYNGEERAKGNILERFSAQQFPDLHSELNLSSLELGDSALYFCASSPSGGANTEAFFGQGTRLTVV.

The gene calls are TRBV6-5 and TRBJ2-7; 8 bases map to TRBD2. The CDR3 length is 13 residues. J gave up 3 bases and V 10 bases, and 8 bases lay outside the gene matches. Germline CDR1 reads MNHEY; CDR2 reads SVGAGI. The DNA for the CDR3 is TGTGCCACCGGGAGGGACTCAGACTACGAGCAGTACGTC. Protein product: CATGRDSDYEQYV.

This sequence joins TRBV28 and TRBJ2-2; D not certain. Germline CDR1 and CDR2: MDHEN and SYDVKM. V was trimmed by 7 bases and J by 2 bases, leaving 11 bases between them. This CDR3 comprises 14 residues. Here the CDR3 reads CASKVGTNTGELFF. CDR3 DNA sequence: TGTGCCAGCAAAGTGGGCACTAACACCGGGGAGCTGTTTTTT.

The chain employs TRBV18 and TRBJ2-3; TRBD1 is a possible D gene (5 bases). The CDR3 runs 15 residues. The V end lost 0 bases, the J end lost 3 bases, and 10 bases lay between the germline ends. Germline V gene data show CDR1 as KGHSH and CDR2 as LQKENI. In DNA form, the CDR3 reads TGTGCCAGCTCACCACCAGGGGCGAGGACAGATACGCAGTATTTT. Translating it yields CASSPPGARTDTQYF.

This clone was seen a handful of times. The V call is TRBV18, the J call TRBJ2-1; 9 bases line up with TRBD2. The CDR3 is made up of 17 amino acids. Losses at the gene ends were 2 bases for V and 5 bases for J; bases not matched to a gene: 10. Germline CDR1 and CDR2: KGHSH and LQKENI. The CDR3 sequence is CASSPRRKTSGNNEQFF. The DNA of the CDR3 is TGTGCCAGCTCACCAAGAAGAAAGACTAGCGGAAACAATGAGCAGTTCTTC.

The gene calls are TRBV6-5 and TRBJ2-3; TRBD2 matches 7 bases. The length of the CDR3 is 14 residues. V dropped 7 bases and J dropped 5; count of bases not matched to a gene: 9. The germline V gene has CDR1 MNHEY and CDR2 SVGAGI. The CDR3 sequence is CASKRSGDGDTQYF. CDR3 bases: TGTGCCAGCAAAAGAAGCGGGGACGGAGATACGCAGTATTTT.